This TCR beta chain originates from a study of breast tumors, draining lymph nodes, adjacent tissues (dated by TCRdb to 2016 to 2017). For the wider study: In breast cancer patients, the study compared the TCR beta repertoires of tumor, adjacent nontumor tissue and axillary lymph nodes. The study was designed to assess the relationships and possible T-cell exchange between tumor, surrounding tissue and draining lymph node repertoires in human breast cancer.

For CDR1 and CDR2, the germline V gene (reference sequence) lists MNHNY and SVGAGI. The trim is 5 bases for V and 6 bases for J, with a gap of 17 bases between the germline ends. From its cysteine to its phenylalanine, the CDR3 spans 15 amino acids. Of all the DNA, just the CDR3 is kept, 45 bases in frame from base 1. What the work shows at the level of the full study, not this receptor alone: In luminal-like breast cancer, tumor and nontumor tissue repertoires resembled each other significantly more than in basal-like breast cancer. T-cell repertoire diversity in tumors was found to be lower than in lymph nodes but higher than in nontumor tissue, and preferential V and J gene usage was observed. The data were considered consistent with most tumor T cells being derived from the lymph node and subsequently expanding within tumor tissue. The conclusion that tumor T cells originate in lymph nodes was presented as consistent with a hypothesis rather than as directly demonstrated.

Sequencing was carried out with an Illumina HiSeq 2000. Multiplex PCR amplification was used to generate the TCR beta chain libraries. High-throughput sequencing was used to analyze the amplified TCR beta chain products. TCRdb itself trimmed the public reads at Q25 with fastp, ran MiXCR and retained productive beta chains. All rows with the same CDR3 protein become a single entry with the most common DNA and genes. The sample table lists under 300,000 distinct CDR3 sequences, around 34% of them with a count of one. The ten biggest clones cover 3.6% of the sample. The axillary draining lymph nodes of breast cancer patients were the source of the lymph node samples. Note on this clonotype: The antigen it binds to is not known. Base qualities were left out, and no much larger clone turns up one base away.

The sequence is built from TRBV6-6 and TRBJ2-4, with an unclear D gene assignment. The material sequenced was axillary lymph node tissue. The receptor was isolated from a female donor with breast cancer. Some clones in this sample may be carry-over from other donors' samples. In nucleotides, the sequence is TGTGCCAGCAGTAAAGGTGGTAGTTCGATAAACATTCAGTACTTC. Translated, this is CASSKGGSSINIQYF.